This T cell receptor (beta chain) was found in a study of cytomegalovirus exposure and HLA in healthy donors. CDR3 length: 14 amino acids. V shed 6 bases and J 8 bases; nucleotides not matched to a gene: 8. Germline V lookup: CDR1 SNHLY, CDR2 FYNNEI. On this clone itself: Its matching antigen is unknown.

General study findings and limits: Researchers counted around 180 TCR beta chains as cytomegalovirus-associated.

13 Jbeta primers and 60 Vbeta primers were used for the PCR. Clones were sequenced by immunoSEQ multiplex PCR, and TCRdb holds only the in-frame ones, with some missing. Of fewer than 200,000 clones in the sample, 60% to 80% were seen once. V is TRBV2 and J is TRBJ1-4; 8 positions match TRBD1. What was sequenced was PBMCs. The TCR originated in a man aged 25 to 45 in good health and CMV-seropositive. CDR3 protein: CASRTTGVREKLFF. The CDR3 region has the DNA TGTGCCAGCAGGACGACAGGGGTTCGGGAAAAACTGTTTTTT.